This T cell receptor (beta chain) was sequenced during a study of cytomegalovirus exposure and HLA in healthy donors. General study results and limits: CMV serostatus alone was available as immune exposure information. Later work associated 16,951 TCR beta sequences with HLA alleles at 0.05 false discovery rate. Specific recognition of CMV antigens was confirmed in vitro for a few chains (all CMV-associated).

The PCR contained 60 Vbeta and 13 Jbeta primers. Study processing details: A follow-up analysis tallied 65 million to 80 million unique TCR beta chains, 8.5 million to 14 million shared. The method was immunoSEQ multiplex PCR; TCRdb's version includes in-frame clones alone and lacks a portion of them. That table is the source of V, J and clone size, and D and trimming were worked out from the DNA. The data contain 100,000 to 150,000 clones, 78% of them singletons. Regarding this clone: Its antigen remains unidentified.

Between the trimmed V and J ends, which lost 2 bases and 7 bases, there was a span of 6 bases. The germline CDR1 and CDR2 sequences are SGHTA and FQGNSA. The CDR3 contains 12 residues. The gene calls are TRBV7-2 and TRBJ1-5; no clear D. This clonotype was sampled from a man aged 35 to 55 in good health and CMV-seronegative. Sequencing input: PBMCs. Written as DNA, the CDR3 is TGTGCCAGCAGCTTACGACACCAGCCCCAGCATTTT. Amino acids: CASSLRHQPQHF.